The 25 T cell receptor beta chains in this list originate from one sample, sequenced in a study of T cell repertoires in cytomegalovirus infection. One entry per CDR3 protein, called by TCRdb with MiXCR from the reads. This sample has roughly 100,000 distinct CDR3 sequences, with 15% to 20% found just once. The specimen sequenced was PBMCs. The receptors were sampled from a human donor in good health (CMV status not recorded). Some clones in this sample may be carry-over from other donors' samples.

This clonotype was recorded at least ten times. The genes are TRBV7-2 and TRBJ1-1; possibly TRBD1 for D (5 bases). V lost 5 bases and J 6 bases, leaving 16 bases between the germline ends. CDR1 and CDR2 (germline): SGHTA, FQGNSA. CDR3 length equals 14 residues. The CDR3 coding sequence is TGTGCCAGCAGCCCGCAGGGTGTTACAGCTGAAGCTTTCTTT. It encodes CASSPQGVTAEAFF. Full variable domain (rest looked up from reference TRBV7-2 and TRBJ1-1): GAGVSQSPSNKVTEKGKDVELRCDPISGHTALYWYRQSLGQGLEFLIYFQGNSAPDKSGLPSDRFSAERTGGSVSTLTIQRTQQEDSAVYLCASSPQGVTAEAFFGQGTRLTVV.

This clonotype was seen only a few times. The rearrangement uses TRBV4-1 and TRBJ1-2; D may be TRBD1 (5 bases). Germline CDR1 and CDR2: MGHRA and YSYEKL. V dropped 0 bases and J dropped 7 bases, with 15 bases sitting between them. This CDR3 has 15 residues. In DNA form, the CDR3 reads TGCGCCAGCAGCCAAGAAGCCCAGGGTAGGGGTGGCTACACCTTC. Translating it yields CASSQEAQGRGGYTF.

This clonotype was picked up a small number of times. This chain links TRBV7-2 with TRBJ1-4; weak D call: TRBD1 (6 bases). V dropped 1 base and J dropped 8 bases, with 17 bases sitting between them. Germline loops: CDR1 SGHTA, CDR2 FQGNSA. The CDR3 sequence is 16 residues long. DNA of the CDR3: TGTGCCAGCAGCTTAGAGGGGGTTGGGCGCTACGAAAAACTGTTTTTT. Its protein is CASSLEGVGRYEKLFF.

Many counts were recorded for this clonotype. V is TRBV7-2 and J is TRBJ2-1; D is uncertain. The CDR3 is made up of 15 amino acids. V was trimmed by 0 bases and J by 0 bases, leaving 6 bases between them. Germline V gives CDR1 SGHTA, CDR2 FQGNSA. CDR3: CASSLAQSSYNEQFF. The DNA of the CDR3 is TGTGCCAGCAGCTTAGCACAGAGCTCCTACAATGAGCAGTTCTTC.

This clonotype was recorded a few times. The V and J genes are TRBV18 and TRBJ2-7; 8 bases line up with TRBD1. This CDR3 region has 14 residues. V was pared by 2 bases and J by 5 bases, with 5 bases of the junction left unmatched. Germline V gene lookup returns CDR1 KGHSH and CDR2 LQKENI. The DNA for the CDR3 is TGTGCCAGCTCACCATCCGGGACAGGCGACGAGCAGTACTTC. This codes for CASSPSGTGDEQYF.

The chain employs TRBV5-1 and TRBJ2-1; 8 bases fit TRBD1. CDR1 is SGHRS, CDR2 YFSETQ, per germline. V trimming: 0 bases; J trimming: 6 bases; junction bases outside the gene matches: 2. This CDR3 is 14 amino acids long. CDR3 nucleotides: TGCGCCAGCAGCTTGGGGGACAGGTTCAATGAGCAGTTCTTC. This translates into CASSLGDRFNEQFF.

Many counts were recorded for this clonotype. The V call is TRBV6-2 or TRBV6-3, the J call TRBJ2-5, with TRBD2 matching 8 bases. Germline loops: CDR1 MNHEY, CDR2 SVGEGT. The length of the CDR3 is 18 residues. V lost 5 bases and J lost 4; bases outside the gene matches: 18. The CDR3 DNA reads TGTGCCAGCAGTGACTACGCCCGTCGGCGGGGGGTGAGAGAGACCCAGTACTTC. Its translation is CASSDYARRRGVRETQYF.

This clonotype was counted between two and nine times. CDR3 sequence reads: CASSYSSGSHTGELFF. The CDR3 DNA is TGTGCCAGCAGTTACTCGTCCGGGAGCCACACCGGGGAGCTGTTTTTT. The rearrangement joins TRBV6-2 or TRBV6-3 to TRBJ2-2; weak D call: TRBD2 (6 bases). Deletions cut 0 bases from V and 3 bases from J, with 11 bases between. This CDR3 has 16 amino acids. Germline loops: CDR1 MNHEY, CDR2 SVGEGT.

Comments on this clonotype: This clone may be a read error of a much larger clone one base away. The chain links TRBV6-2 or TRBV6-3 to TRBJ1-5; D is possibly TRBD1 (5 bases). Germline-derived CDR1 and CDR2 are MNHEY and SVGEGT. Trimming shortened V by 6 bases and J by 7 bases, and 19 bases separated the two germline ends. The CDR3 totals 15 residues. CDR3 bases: TGTGCCAGCAGAGAAATGGGGGTTCAAGGACAGCCCCAGCATTTT. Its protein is CASREMGVQGQPQHF.

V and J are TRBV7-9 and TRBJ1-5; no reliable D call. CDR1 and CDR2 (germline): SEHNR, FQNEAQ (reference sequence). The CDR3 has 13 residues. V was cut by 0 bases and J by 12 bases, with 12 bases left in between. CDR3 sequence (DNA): TGTGCCAGCAGCTTAGCTGTCAATCCGCACCAGCATTTT. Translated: CASSLAVNPHQHF.

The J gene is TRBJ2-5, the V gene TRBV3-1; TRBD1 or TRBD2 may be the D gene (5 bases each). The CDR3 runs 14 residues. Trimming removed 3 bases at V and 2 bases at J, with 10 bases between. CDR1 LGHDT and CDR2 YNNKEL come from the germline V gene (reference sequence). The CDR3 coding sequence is TGTGCCAGCAGCCATACGGGGCGGCAAGAGACCCAGTACTTC. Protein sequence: CASSHTGRQETQYF.

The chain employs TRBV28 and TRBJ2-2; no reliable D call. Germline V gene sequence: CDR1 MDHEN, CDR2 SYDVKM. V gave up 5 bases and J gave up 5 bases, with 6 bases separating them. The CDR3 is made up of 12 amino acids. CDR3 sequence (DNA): TGTGCCAGCAGTCTGTGGACCGGGGAGCTGTTTTTT. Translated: CASSLWTGELFF. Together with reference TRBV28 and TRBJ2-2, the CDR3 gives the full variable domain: DVKVTQSSRYLVKRTGEKVFLECVQDMDHENMFWYRQDPGLGLRLIYFSYDVKMKEKGDIPEGYSVSREKKERFSLILESASTNQTSMYLCASSLWTGELFFGEGSRLTVL.

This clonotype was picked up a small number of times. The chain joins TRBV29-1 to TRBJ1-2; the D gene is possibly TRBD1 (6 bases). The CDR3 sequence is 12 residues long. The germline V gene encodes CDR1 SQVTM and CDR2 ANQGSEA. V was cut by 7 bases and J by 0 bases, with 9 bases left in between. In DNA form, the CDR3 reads TGCAGCGCCGGACAGTCTAACTATGGCTACACCTTC. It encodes CSAGQSNYGYTF. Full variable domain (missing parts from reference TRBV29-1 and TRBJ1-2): SAVISQKPSRDICQRGTSLTIQCQVDSQVTMMFWYRQQPGQSLTLIATANQGSEATYESGFVIDKFPISRPNLTFSTLTVSNMSPEDSSIYLCSAGQSNYGYTFGSGTRLTVV.

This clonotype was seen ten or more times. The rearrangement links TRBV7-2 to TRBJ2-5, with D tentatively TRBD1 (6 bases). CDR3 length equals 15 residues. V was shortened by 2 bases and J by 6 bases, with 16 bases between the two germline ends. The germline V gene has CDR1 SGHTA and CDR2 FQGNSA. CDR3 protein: CASSLHGRGEQTQYF. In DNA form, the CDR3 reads TGTGCCAGCAGCTTACACGGCAGGGGTGAGCAGACCCAGTACTTC. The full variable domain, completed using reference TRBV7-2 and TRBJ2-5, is GAGVSQSPSNKVTEKGKDVELRCDPISGHTALYWYRQSLGQGLEFLIYFQGNSAPDKSGLPSDRFSAERTGGSVSTLTIQRTQQEDSAVYLCASSLHGRGEQTQYFGPGTRLLVL.

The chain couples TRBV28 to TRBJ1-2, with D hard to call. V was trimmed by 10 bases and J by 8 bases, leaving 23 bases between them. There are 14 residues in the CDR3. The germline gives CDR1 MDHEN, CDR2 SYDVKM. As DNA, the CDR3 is TGTGCCATCCAACCCACCGTCGAGGGTGGGGGCTACACCTTC. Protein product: CAIQPTVEGGGYTF.

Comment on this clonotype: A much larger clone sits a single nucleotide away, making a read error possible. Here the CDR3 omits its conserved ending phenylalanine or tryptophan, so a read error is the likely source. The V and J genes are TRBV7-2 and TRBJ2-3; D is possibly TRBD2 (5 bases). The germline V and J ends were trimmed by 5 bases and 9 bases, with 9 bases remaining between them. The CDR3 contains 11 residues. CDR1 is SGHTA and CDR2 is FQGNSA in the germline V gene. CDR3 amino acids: CASSQGGTQYL. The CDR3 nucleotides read TGTGCCAGCAGCCAAGGAGGCACGCAGTATCTT.

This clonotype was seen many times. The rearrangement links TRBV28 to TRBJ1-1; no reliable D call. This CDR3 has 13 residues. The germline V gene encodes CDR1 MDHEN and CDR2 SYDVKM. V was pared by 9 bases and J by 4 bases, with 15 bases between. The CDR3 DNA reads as TGTGCCAGTACATATTCCACGTCCACTGAAGCTTTCTTT. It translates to CASTYSTSTEAFF. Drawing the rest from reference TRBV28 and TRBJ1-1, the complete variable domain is DVKVTQSSRYLVKRTGEKVFLECVQDMDHENMFWYRQDPGLGLRLIYFSYDVKMKEKGDIPEGYSVSREKKERFSLILESASTNQTSMYLCASTYSTSTEAFFGQGTRLTVV.

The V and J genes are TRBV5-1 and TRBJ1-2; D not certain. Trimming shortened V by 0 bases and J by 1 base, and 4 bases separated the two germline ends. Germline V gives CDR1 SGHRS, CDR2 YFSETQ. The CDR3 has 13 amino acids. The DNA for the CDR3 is TGCGCCAGCAGCTTGGACAATAACTATGGCTACACCTTC. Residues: CASSLDNNYGYTF.

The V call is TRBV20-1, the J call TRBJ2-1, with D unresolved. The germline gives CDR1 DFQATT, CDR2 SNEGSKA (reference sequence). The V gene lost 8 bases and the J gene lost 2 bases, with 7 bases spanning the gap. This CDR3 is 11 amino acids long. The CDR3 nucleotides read TGCAGTTTGGACCCCTACAATGAGCAGTTCTTC. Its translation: CSLDPYNEQFF.

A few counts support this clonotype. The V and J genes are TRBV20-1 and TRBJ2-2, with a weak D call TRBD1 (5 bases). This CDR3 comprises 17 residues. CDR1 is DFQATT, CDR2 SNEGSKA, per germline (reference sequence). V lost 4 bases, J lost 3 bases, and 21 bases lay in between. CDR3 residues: CSAKRSGQSGHTGELFF. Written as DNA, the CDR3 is TGCAGTGCTAAAAGGTCAGGGCAGTCAGGGCACACCGGGGAGCTGTTTTTT.

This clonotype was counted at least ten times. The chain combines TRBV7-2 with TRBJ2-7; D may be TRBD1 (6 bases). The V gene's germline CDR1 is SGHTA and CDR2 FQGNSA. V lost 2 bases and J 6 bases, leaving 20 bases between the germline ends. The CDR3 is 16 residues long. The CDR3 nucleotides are TGTGCCAGCAGCTTAATGACTGCCAGGGGACCCGGCGAGCAGTACTTC. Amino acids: CASSLMTARGPGEQYF.

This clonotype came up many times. The CDR3 region has the DNA TGTGCCAGCAGCTTAGAGGGGGCGATCTCCTACAATGAGCAGTTCTTC. Translating it yields CASSLEGAISYNEQFF. J is TRBJ2-1 and V is TRBV7-8; TRBD1 matches at 7 bases. The V and J ends lost 1 base and 0 bases, in that order; junction bases with no gene match: 3. This CDR3 comprises 16 residues. Germline CDR1 reads SGHVS; CDR2 reads FQNEAQ.

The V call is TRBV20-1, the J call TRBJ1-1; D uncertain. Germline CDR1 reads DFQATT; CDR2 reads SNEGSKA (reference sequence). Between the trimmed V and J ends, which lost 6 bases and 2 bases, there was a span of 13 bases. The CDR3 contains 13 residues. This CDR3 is CSASPDYNTEAFF. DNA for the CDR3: TGCAGTGCCTCCCCCGACTACAACACTGAAGCTTTCTTT.

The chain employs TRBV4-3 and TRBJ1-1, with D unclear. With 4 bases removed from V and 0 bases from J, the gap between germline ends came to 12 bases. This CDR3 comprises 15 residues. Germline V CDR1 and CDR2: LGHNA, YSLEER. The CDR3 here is CASSPTSAMNTEAFF. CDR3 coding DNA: TGCGCCAGCAGCCCTACAAGCGCCATGAACACTGAAGCTTTCTTT.

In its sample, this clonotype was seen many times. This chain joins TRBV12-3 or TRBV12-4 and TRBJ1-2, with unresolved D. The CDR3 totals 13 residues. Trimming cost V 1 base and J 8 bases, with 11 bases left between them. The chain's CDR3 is CASSLVSGRGYTF. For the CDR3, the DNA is TGTGCCAGCAGTTTAGTTTCGGGGAGAGGCTACACCTTC.